These 14 T cell receptor beta chains originate from one sample sequenced in a study of glioma-infiltrating T cells after dendritic cell vaccination. Time point of the sample: after dendritic cell vaccination, including at tumor progression/relapse. Using immunoSEQ multiplex PCR, the repertoire was profiled, and TCRdb retains in-frame clones only, with some absent. This sample has tens of thousands of clones, with roughly 85% found just once. The sequencing used blood, collected after dendritic cell vaccination. All receptors derive from a human donor with glioblastoma.

The chain links TRBV7-9 to TRBJ2-1; D perhaps matches TRBD1 (7 bases). With 5 bases removed from V and 8 bases from J, the gap between germline ends came to 19 bases. CDR1 SEHNR and CDR2 FQNEAQ come from the germline V gene (reference sequence). This CDR3 has 15 residues. The CDR3 loop is CASSQGGGRDYEQFF. The CDR3 coding sequence is TGTGCCAGCAGCCAGGGGGGTGGCCGGGACTATGAGCAGTTCTTC.

Points on this clone: The identical CDR3 is also encoded by other nucleotide sequences in the sample. The CDR3 DNA sequence: TGTGCCAGCAGTTTCCGTAACACCGGGGAGCTGTTTTTT. It encodes CASSFRNTGELFF. The V and J genes are TRBV28 and TRBJ2-2; no firm D call. In germline, CDR1 is MDHEN, CDR2 SYDVKM. The length of the CDR3 is 13 residues. The V gene lost 3 bases and the J gene lost 2 bases, with 4 bases spanning the gap.

V gene TRBV7-3 combines with J gene TRBJ2-1, with D possibly TRBD2 on 5 matching bases. V gave up 2 bases and J gave up 0 bases, with 17 bases separating them. Germline values: CDR1 SGHTA, CDR2 FQGTGA. This CDR3 has 18 amino acids. CDR3 loop: CASSLVASRTGSYNEQFF. Here the CDR3 DNA reads TGTGCCAGCAGCTTAGTGGCTAGCCGGACTGGCTCCTACAATGAGCAGTTCTTC.

V is TRBV5-6 and J is TRBJ2-3, with 14 positions matching TRBD2. The junction had 3 bases not matched to a gene; V was cut back by 5 bases and J by 1 base. The germline CDR1 and CDR2 sequences are SGHDT and YYEEEE. The CDR3 totals 16 residues. DNA for the CDR3: TGTGCCAGCAGTTCGACTAGCGGGGGGGGCACAGATACGCAGTATTTT. The encoded protein is CASSSTSGGGTDTQYF.

The chain recombines TRBV2 with TRBJ2-3; D perhaps matches TRBD2 (5 bases). The CDR3 sequence is 15 residues long. V dropped 3 bases and J dropped 10 bases, with 20 bases sitting between them. In germline, CDR1 is SNHLY, CDR2 FYNNEI. CDR3 sequence reads: CASSDERFGKRAQYF. Here the CDR3 DNA reads TGTGCCAGCAGTGATGAACGGTTCGGCAAGAGGGCGCAGTATTTT.

As concerns this clone: Different DNA sequences within this sample yield the same CDR3. This chain links TRBV7-2 with TRBJ1-5, with 7 positions matching TRBD1. V lost 6 bases, J lost 3 bases, and 5 bases stayed unmatched. The germline CDR1 and CDR2 sequences are SGHTA and FQGNSA. The CDR3 has 14 residues. The CDR3 nucleotides are TGTGCCAGCAGTCGACAGGGTTCCAATCAGCCCCAGCATTTT. It translates to CASSRQGSNQPQHF.

The chain couples TRBV30 to TRBJ2-5, with D possibly TRBD2 on 6 matching bases. Germline lookup yields CDR1 GTSNPN and CDR2 SVGIG (reference sequence). Trimming pared 0 bases from V and 1 base from J, leaving 9 bases between. This CDR3 contains 14 residues. DNA for the CDR3: TGTGCCTGGAGTGTAGGCGGGACCCAAGAGACCCAGTACTTC. Translation gives CAWSVGGTQETQYF.

V and J are TRBV19 and TRBJ2-1; D call uncertain. The CDR3 is made up of 15 amino acids. Germline V lookup: CDR1 LNHDA, CDR2 SQIVND (reference sequence). V lost 4 bases, J lost 2 bases, and 12 bases lay in between. The CDR3 loop is CASSTLGSTYNEQFF. For the CDR3, the DNA is TGTGCCAGTAGTACCCTGGGCTCGACCTACAATGAGCAGTTCTTC.

This rearrangement joins TRBV5-1 to TRBJ2-7, with D perhaps matching TRBD1 (6 bases). Trimming removed 5 bases at V and 2 bases at J, with 14 bases between. Germline CDR1 reads SGHRS; CDR2 reads YFSETQ. The CDR3 sequence is 14 residues long. The CDR3 here is CASSRTAEPYEQYF. In DNA, the CDR3 is TGCGCCAGCAGTCGGACAGCTGAACCCTACGAGCAGTACTTC.

This clone has a single count. The chain employs TRBV15 and TRBJ2-1; the match to TRBD1 covers 10 bases. Germline V gene data show CDR1 as LNHNV and CDR2 as YYDKDF (reference sequence). The CDR3 contains 15 residues. Trimming took 5 bases from V and 0 from J; bases not matched to a gene: 1. CDR3 DNA: TGTGCCACCAGCCGACAGGGGGCCTCCTACAATGAGCAGTTCTTC. This sequence encodes CATSRQGASYNEQFF.

The V gene is TRBV27, the J gene TRBJ2-2; TRBD1 aligns across 7 bases. CDR1 MNHEY and CDR2 SMNVEV come from the germline V gene (reference sequence). CDR3 length equals 15 residues. Trimming at V came to 2 bases and at J to 5 bases, leaving 5 bases not matched to a gene. The CDR3 region has the DNA TGTGCCAGCAGTTTAACGACAGGGCGGACCGGGGAGCTGTTTTTT. Its translation: CASSLTTGRTGELFF.

Only one count was recorded for this clone. The J gene is TRBJ2-7, the V gene TRBV5-1; TRBD1 aligns across 10 bases. CDR1 is SGHRS, CDR2 YFSETQ, per germline. J lost 7 bases, V lost 0 bases, and 7 bases had no gene match. CDR3 length equals 15 residues. The CDR3 reads CASSLAVTGGIEQYF. CDR3 DNA sequence: TGCGCCAGCAGCTTGGCCGTGACAGGGGGCATTGAGCAGTACTTC.

The sample holds a few counts of this clone. The CDR3 DNA sequence: TGTGCCAGTGCTGCGGGAGTACACGAGCAGTACTTC. This codes for CASAAGVHEQYF. This chain links TRBV19 with TRBJ2-7, with 7 bases that match TRBD2. The junction had 6 bases not matched to a gene; V was cut back by 8 bases and J by 5 bases. The length of the CDR3 is 12 residues. Looked up from germline, CDR1 is LNHDA and CDR2 is SQIVND (reference sequence).

The chain has TRBV19 and TRBJ1-2, with TRBD1 as a possible D gene (5 bases). Germline V gene lookup returns CDR1 LNHDA and CDR2 SQIVND (reference sequence). CDR3 length equals 14 residues. The V and J ends lost 6 bases and 7 bases respectively, with 18 bases between them. The CDR3 is CASSTGGKGFGYTF. CDR3 sequence (DNA): TGTGCCAGTAGCACCGGGGGAAAGGGTTTTGGCTACACCTTC.